A single sample is the source of the 30 T cell receptor beta chains below, sequenced in a study of graft-versus-host responses after intestinal transplantation. No antigen has been identified for these receptors. Method: immunoSEQ multiplex PCR; TCRdb's copy keeps in-frame clones and lacks some. This table holds roughly 130,000 clones, about nine tenths found once. The input for sequencing was unstimulated CD4+ T cells sorted from spleen or lymph node cells, taken before intestinal transplant. These TCRs come from a human donor who received an intestinal transplant.

The rearrangement joins TRBV5-1 to TRBJ2-5; 8 bases are a match to TRBD2. J gave up 2 bases and V 1 base, and 4 bases lay outside the gene matches. This CDR3 contains 15 residues. Germline CDR1 is SGHRS and CDR2 is YFSETQ. The CDR3 bases are TGCGCCAGCAGCTTGACTAGCGGAGATCAAGAGACCCAGTACTTC. Its translation: CASSLTSGDQETQYF.

The chain combines TRBV6-1 with TRBJ1-2, with D unresolved. This CDR3 spans 11 amino acids. With 7 bases removed from V and 8 bases from J, the gap between germline ends came to 11 bases. The germline V gene has CDR1 MNHNS and CDR2 SASEGT. Here the CDR3 reads CASTLWEGYTF. DNA of the CDR3: TGTGCCAGCACCCTGTGGGAGGGCTACACCTTC.

The chain links TRBV30 to TRBJ1-1; no definite D call. The CDR3 extends over 11 amino acids. The V gene's germline CDR1 is GTSNPN and CDR2 SVGIG (reference sequence). The ends were cut back, 6 bases at V and 0 bases at J, with 5 bases in the middle. The CDR3 sequence is CACLMNTEAFF. The DNA of the CDR3 is TGTGCCTGCCTAATGAACACTGAAGCTTTCTTT. Using reference TRBV30 and TRBJ1-1 for the parts outside the CDR3, the full variable domain is SQTIHQWPATLVQPVGSPLSLECTVEGTSNPNLYWYRQAAGRGLQLLFYSVGIGQISSEVPQNLSASRPQDRQFILSSKKLLLSDSGFYLCACLMNTEAFFGQGTRLTVV.

This chain connects TRBV10-2 to TRBJ1-5; D possibly corresponds to TRBD1 (5 bases). Trimming took 0 bases from V and 3 from J, leaving 9 bases between them. This CDR3 is built from 15 residues. Per germline, CDR1 WSHSY and CDR2 SAAADI. The CDR3 spells CASSESGGYNQPQHF. The CDR3, as DNA: TGCGCCAGCAGTGAGTCGGGGGGATACAATCAGCCCCAGCATTTT.

The J gene is TRBJ2-3, the V gene TRBV19; D unclear. In germline, CDR1 is LNHDA, CDR2 SQIVND (reference sequence). The CDR3 sequence is 13 residues long. Trimming stripped 3 bases from V and 2 bases from J, with 6 bases between. CDR3 in amino acids: CASSIAITDTQYF. Here the CDR3 DNA reads TGTGCCAGTAGTATCGCGATCACAGATACGCAGTATTTT. The full variable domain, completed using reference TRBV19 and TRBJ2-3, is DGGITQSPKYLFRKEGQNVTLSCEQNLNHDAMYWYRQDPGQGLRLIYYSQIVNDFQKGDIAEGYSVSREKKESFPLTVTSAQKNPTAFYLCASSIAITDTQYFGPGTRLTVL.

CDR3 protein: CASSLDPWGEQYF. As DNA, the CDR3 is TGTGCCAGCAGCTTAGATCCGTGGGGCGAGCAGTACTTC. This chain uses TRBV7-2 with TRBJ2-7; D remains unclear. V gave up 1 base and J gave up 6 bases, with 10 bases separating them. From germline, CDR1 is SGHTA and CDR2 FQGNSA. This CDR3 region has 13 residues.

This clone was observed a few times. The V call is TRBV6-5, the J call TRBJ2-7; TRBD2 matches 14 bases. The CDR3 is 15 amino acids. V lost 5 bases, J lost 2 bases, and 2 bases stayed unmatched. In germline, CDR1 is MNHEY, CDR2 SVGAGI. As DNA, the CDR3 is TGTGCCAGCAGTAGGACTAGCGGGAGGACCTACGAGCAGTACTTC. This sequence encodes CASSRTSGRTYEQYF.

The chain couples TRBV4-3 to TRBJ2-3; a possible D gene is TRBD1 (6 bases). CDR3 length equals 15 residues. The ends were cut back, 3 bases at V and 2 bases at J, with 12 bases in the middle. Germline lookup yields CDR1 LGHNA and CDR2 YSLEER. The CDR3 spells CASSHQDRDTDTQYF. The CDR3 nucleotides are TGCGCCAGCAGCCACCAGGACAGAGACACAGATACGCAGTATTTT.

V gene TRBV2 combines with J gene TRBJ1-1, with D unresolved. The V gene's germline CDR1 is SNHLY and CDR2 FYNNEI. The CDR3 runs to 11 residues. V shed 8 bases and J shed 7 bases, with 11 bases lying between them. CDR3 bases: TGTGCCAGCGTACTGGGGTATGAAGCTTTCTTT. The encoded protein is CASVLGYEAFF.

This clone was observed once. The chain joins TRBV27 to TRBJ2-3; 13 nucleotides align to TRBD2. Germline V gene lookup returns CDR1 MNHEY and CDR2 SMNVEV (reference sequence). The J segment lost 2 bases and the V segment lost 5 bases, leaving 16 bases of the junction unmatched. This CDR3 region has 20 residues. CDR3 sequence reads: CASSPPGLAGWGAVTDTQYF. The CDR3 nucleotides read TGTGCCAGCAGTCCGCCGGGACTAGCGGGATGGGGGGCGGTCACAGATACGCAGTATTTT.

The chain carries TRBV7-2 and TRBJ1-2; 12 bases agree with TRBD1. Germline CDR1 is SGHTA and CDR2 is FQGNSA. The CDR3 has 16 residues. Losses at the gene ends were 1 base for V and 2 bases for J; bases not matched to a gene: 2. The CDR3 spells CASSLGDRGHNYGYTF. The CDR3 nucleotides read TGTGCCAGCAGCTTAGGGGACAGGGGGCACAACTATGGCTACACCTTC. Combining the CDR3 with reference TRBV7-2 and TRBJ1-2 gives the whole variable domain GAGVSQSPSNKVTEKGKDVELRCDPISGHTALYWYRQSLGQGLEFLIYFQGNSAPDKSGLPSDRFSAERTGGSVSTLTIQRTQQEDSAVYLCASSLGDRGHNYGYTFGSGTRLTVV.

The V and J genes are TRBV28 and TRBJ2-5; 7 bases are a match to TRBD2. V lost 7 bases, J lost 5 bases, and 4 bases stayed unmatched. The CDR3 runs to 12 residues. Germline CDR1 and CDR2: MDHEN and SYDVKM. In nucleotides, the CDR3 is TGTGCCAGCACGGGGAGGGCGGAGACCCAGTACTTC. It encodes CASTGRAETQYF.

V usage is TRBV6-1 and J usage is TRBJ2-1, with D possibly being TRBD2 (6 bases). CDR1 is MNHNS, CDR2 SASEGT, per germline. There are 12 residues in the CDR3. Trimming pared 6 bases from V and 8 bases from J, leaving 11 bases between. The DNA of the CDR3 is TGTGCCAGCAGCCGAGGAGGGGATGAGCAGTTCTTC. Its protein is CASSRGGDEQFF.

The chain couples TRBV7-2 to TRBJ1-1, with D maybe TRBD1 (6 bases). CDR3 length equals 14 residues. CDR1 and CDR2 from the germline V gene are SGHTA and FQGNSA. V was clipped by 4 bases and J by 7 bases, with 16 bases between them. The CDR3, as DNA: TGTGCCAGCAGCTCCGGACAGAAGGGGCTTGAAGCTTTCTTT. Residues: CASSSGQKGLEAFF.

V is TRBV29-1 and J is TRBJ2-4, with D perhaps being TRBD1 or TRBD2 (5 bases each). Between the trimmed V and J ends, which lost 7 bases and 0 bases, there was a span of 10 bases. This CDR3 is built from 13 residues. Germline CDR1 reads SQVTM; CDR2 reads ANQGSEA. CDR3 coding DNA: TGCAGCGCTTCAGGGAGAGCCAAAAACATTCAGTACTTC. Its protein is CSASGRAKNIQYF. The full variable domain, in which reference TRBV29-1 and TRBJ2-4 provide the parts outside the CDR3, is SAVISQKPSRDICQRGTSLTIQCQVDSQVTMMFWYRQQPGQSLTLIATANQGSEATYESGFVIDKFPISRPNLTFSTLTVSNMSPEDSSIYLCSASGRAKNIQYFGAGTRLSVL.

The rearrangement joins TRBV11-3 to TRBJ2-3; D is tentatively TRBD1 or TRBD2 (5 bases each). CDR3 length: 15 residues. Germline lookup yields CDR1 SGHNT and CDR2 YENEEA. V was trimmed by 3 bases and J by 3 bases, leaving 13 bases between them. The CDR3: CASSFKMRGTDTQYF. DNA of the CDR3: TGTGCCAGCAGCTTTAAAATGAGGGGAACAGATACGCAGTATTTT.

The gene calls are TRBV9 and TRBJ2-1; a weak D match, TRBD1 (6 bases). CDR1 is SGDLS, CDR2 YYNGEE, per germline. The CDR3 consists of 15 residues. With 1 base removed from V and 3 bases from J, the gap between germline ends came to 11 bases. For the CDR3, the DNA is TGTGCCAGCAGCGTACCAGGGGCCGACTACAATGAGCAGTTCTTC. It encodes CASSVPGADYNEQFF.

The CDR3 loop reads CASSLVGGEQPQHF. The DNA of the CDR3 is TGCGCCAGCAGCTTGGTTGGGGGGGAGCAGCCCCAGCATTTT. The chain links TRBV5-1 to TRBJ1-5; TRBD1 is a possible D gene (5 bases). V was pared by 0 bases and J by 7 bases, with 11 bases between. The germline CDR1 and CDR2 sequences are SGHRS and YFSETQ. CDR3 length: 14 amino acids. Full variable domain (missing parts from reference TRBV5-1 and TRBJ1-5): KAGVTQTPRYLIKTRGQQVTLSCSPISGHRSVSWYQQTPGQGLQFLFEYFSETQRNKGNFPGRFSGRQFSNSRSEMNVSTLELGDSALYLCASSLVGGEQPQHFGDGTRLSIL.

This clone came up once. CDR3 amino acids: CASAPIWTFGQLRSSYEQYF. CDR3 DNA: TGTGCCAGCGCTCCTATTTGGACCTTTGGTCAATTAAGGAGCTCCTACGAGCAGTACTTC. This sequence joins TRBV27 and TRBJ2-7; D is unresolved. Germline CDR1 and CDR2: MNHEY and SMNVEV (reference sequence). The CDR3 has 20 amino acids. V lost 8 bases and J 0 bases, leaving 32 bases between the germline ends.

The gene calls are TRBV29-1 and TRBJ2-1; 13 bases map to TRBD2. Germline CDR1 and CDR2: SQVTM and ANQGSEA. Losses at the gene ends were 5 bases for V and 7 bases for J; bases not matched to a gene: 5. There are 14 residues in the CDR3. The chain's CDR3 is CSVWSTSGRNEQFF. CDR3 sequence (DNA): TGCAGCGTTTGGTCGACTAGCGGGAGGAATGAGCAGTTCTTC.

The chain has TRBV19 and TRBJ1-1; 7 bases fit TRBD1. CDR1 is LNHDA, CDR2 SQIVND, per germline (reference sequence). The CDR3 spans 14 residues. V lost 7 bases, J lost 7 bases, and 12 bases stayed unmatched. CDR3 amino acids: CASTTGQAEGEAFF. CDR3 nucleotides: TGTGCCAGTACCACAGGACAGGCCGAGGGTGAAGCTTTCTTT.

The gene calls are TRBV2 and TRBJ2-1; D uncertain. Trimming took 7 bases from V and 6 from J, leaving 7 bases between them. There are 11 residues in the CDR3. Germline CDR1 and CDR2: SNHLY and FYNNEI. The CDR3 DNA sequence: TGTGCCAGCACCCTTTTCAATGAGCAGTTCTTC. As protein: CASTLFNEQFF.

On this clone itself: This specimen includes other DNA sequences encoding the same CDR3. V is TRBV5-1 and J is TRBJ2-3; no definite D call. The CDR3 has 14 residues. Germline assignment: CDR1 SGHRS and CDR2 YFSETQ. V lost 2 bases and J lost 3, with 10 bases in between. This chain's CDR3 is CASSLSLSTDTQYF. The CDR3 coding sequence is TGCGCCAGCAGCTTATCCCTCAGTACAGATACGCAGTATTTT. The full variable domain, in which reference TRBV5-1 and TRBJ2-3 provide the parts outside the CDR3, is KAGVTQTPRYLIKTRGQQVTLSCSPISGHRSVSWYQQTPGQGLQFLFEYFSETQRNKGNFPGRFSGRQFSNSRSEMNVSTLELGDSALYLCASSLSLSTDTQYFGPGTRLTVL.

This clone was counted a single time. V gene TRBV10-3 combines with J gene TRBJ2-2; the match to TRBD2 covers 8 bases. The CDR3 runs to 14 residues. The ends lost 11 bases at V and 1 base at J; junction bases unmatched: 6. In germline, CDR1 is ENHRY, CDR2 SYGVKD. For the CDR3, the DNA is TGTGCCGGGGCGGCGGGAGGGAACACCGGGGAGCTGTTTTTT. Amino acid sequence: CAGAAGGNTGELFF.

This sequence joins TRBV11-2 and TRBJ1-3; unclear D gene. From germline, CDR1 is SGHAT and CDR2 FQNNGV. The CDR3 is made up of 12 amino acids. V lost 5 bases and J lost 7, with 9 bases in between. CDR3 sequence: CASSPSENTIYF. Here the CDR3 DNA reads TGTGCCAGCAGCCCCTCGGAGAACACCATATATTTT.

J is TRBJ2-5 and V is TRBV4-2, with TRBD2 matching over 8 bases. Germline V gives CDR1 LGHNA, CDR2 YNFKEQ. The CDR3 length is 15 residues. Losses at the gene ends were 4 bases for V and 5 bases for J; bases not matched to a gene: 9. CDR3 sequence (DNA): TGTGCCAGCAGCCTCCCCGGGAGGGAGGGGGAGACCCAGTACTTC. Protein sequence: CASSLPGREGETQYF.

This clone was picked up a small number of times. Within the sample, other DNA sequences also encode this same CDR3. The chain recombines TRBV11-2 with TRBJ2-2; D gene unclear. The germline V gene has CDR1 SGHAT and CDR2 FQNNGV. V lost 0 bases, J lost 5 bases, and 4 bases lay in between. The CDR3 extends over 13 amino acids. CDR3 sequence: CASSLERTGELFF. DNA for the CDR3: TGTGCCAGCAGCTTAGAGAGGACCGGGGAGCTGTTTTTT.

V gene TRBV27 combines with J gene TRBJ2-1; 7 bases line up with TRBD2. This CDR3 comprises 17 residues. Germline CDR1 MNHEY, CDR2 SMNVEV (reference sequence). J was trimmed by 4 bases and V by 2 bases; bases with no gene match: 11. The CDR3, as DNA: TGTGCCAGCAGTTTAATCGCCCCGGGAGGATCATACAATGAGCAGTTCTTC. The encoded protein is CASSLIAPGGSYNEQFF.

With respect to this clone: This sample includes further DNA sequences coding for the same CDR3. The chain couples TRBV9 to TRBJ2-5; 9 nucleotides agree with TRBD2. Germline CDR1 is SGDLS and CDR2 is YYNGEE. V shed 3 bases and J 4 bases; nucleotides not matched to a gene: 13. The CDR3 has 17 residues. The CDR3 reads CASSEGGLAGNRETQYF. CDR3 nucleotides: TGTGCCAGCAGCGAGGGGGGTCTAGCGGGAAATCGAGAGACCCAGTACTTC.

The rearrangement links TRBV28 to TRBJ2-7; D could derive from TRBD1 or TRBD2 (5 bases each). V was trimmed by 4 bases and J by 5 bases, leaving 12 bases between them. The CDR3 consists of 13 residues. Germline assignment: CDR1 MDHEN and CDR2 SYDVKM. The CDR3 DNA reads as TGTGCCAGCAGTTCCGGTCGGGACCACGAGCAGTACTTC. It specifies CASSSGRDHEQYF.